This TCR beta chain was recovered during a study of cytomegalovirus exposure and HLA in healthy donors. Study overall: It was reported in a later analysis that the same platform had been used for the 100 to 150 validation repertoires as for the 550 to 700 first-cohort repertoires. General study points: The finding came from a later analysis; first-cohort TCR clusters tended to co-occur in the 130 or so validation repertoires. Generally TCR sequences proved uncommon, though certain public TCRs appeared in numerous donors. 164 TCR beta chains were listed as cytomegalovirus-associated.

About this clone: Its specificity is unknown.

CDR3 length: 11 residues. V was trimmed by 6 bases and J by 6 bases, leaving 8 bases between them. Germline values: CDR1 SGHVS, CDR2 FQNEAQ. Assay: immunoSEQ multiplex PCR; the TCRdb copy retains only in-frame clones and omits some. Of approximately 180,000 clones listed, about 89% are singletons. The chain uses TRBV7-8 and TRBJ1-1; tentative D call: TRBD1 (5 bases). Sample: PBMCs. The TCR originated in a man aged 18 to 29 in good health and CMV-seropositive. The CDR3 protein is CASRSGAEAFF. The CDR3 bases are TGTGCCAGCAGGTCGGGGGCTGAAGCTTTCTTT.